A single T cell receptor (beta chain) is shown here with its context. The assay was immunoSEQ multiplex PCR, and TCRdb's table has in-frame clones only and misses some. The table lists around 300,000 clones, around 89% of them singletons. This sample is part of a study of blood T cell repertoires in COVID-19. This CDR3 is built from 14 residues. Sequencing was done on a sample of PBMCs or T cells enriched from blood (not recorded which). This chain connects TRBV21-1 to TRBJ1-2; the table's TRBD1 call for D was not verified on the DNA. TRBV21-1 is marked as a pseudogene. The receptor was isolated from a woman aged 18 to 35 who had recovered from COVID-19. CDR3 nucleotides: TGTGCCAGACGGACAGGTCCCGTCTTCTATGGCTACACCTTC. Amino acid sequence: CARRTGPVFYGYTF.